This is a list of T cell receptor beta chains from one sample in a study of T-cell memory formation after mild COVID-19. TCRdb reanalysed the 5' RACE reads using MiXCR and keeps one entry per CDR3 protein. The data show more than 450,000 distinct CDR3 sequences, with over 15% seen just once and more than 10% held by the top ten. The sequenced material came from PBMCs or a T cell subset sorted from them (not recorded which). All receptors derive from an adult woman who had mild COVID-19 (a few samples of this study predate the infection). Cell type and time point are not known. Both conserved end residues are part of each CDR3. D genes are given only for firm matches. A row's size may be missing; if present it is once, few, many or a size class.

TRBD1	.	TRBV14	TRBJ2-7	CASSLVTGGHVYEQYF	TGTGCCAGCAGCCTAGTGACAGGGGGCCATGTCTACGAGCAGTACTTC
.	.	TRBV29-1	TRBJ1-2	CSVEEFRGGGYTF	TGCAGCGTTGAAGAGTTCCGGGGCGGTGGCTACACCTTC
.	.	TRBV7-9	TRBJ2-1	CASSLVGGRSYNEQFF	TGTGCCAGCAGCTTAGTAGGGGGGCGCTCCTACAATGAGCAGTTCTTC
.	few	TRBV4-2	TRBJ1-2	CASSQDRGRGGYTF	TGTGCCAGCAGCCAAGATAGGGGGAGGGGTGGCTACACCTTC
.	.	TRBV7-8	TRBJ1-5	CASSPRHRSGNTQHF	TGTGCCAGCAGCCCTAGGCACAGGTCGGGGAATACCCAGCATTTT
TRBD2	few	TRBV24-1	TRBJ2-5	CATSLSGGVETQYF	TGTGCCACCAGTTTAAGCGGGGGCGTGGAGACCCAGTACTTC
.	few	TRBV25-1	TRBJ2-2	CASSPRADLSGNTGELFF	TGTGCCAGCAGTCCCCGCGCGGACCTCAGCGGGAACACCGGGGAGCTGTTTTTT
TRBD1	few	TRBV7-2	TRBJ2-5	CASSFLKGGSRDKQYF	TGTGCCAGCAGCTTTCTTAAAGGGGGCTCGAGGGATAAACAGTACTTC
TRBD2	.	TRBV28	TRBJ2-7	CASSLWTSGRYYEQYF	TGTGCCAGCAGCCTATGGACTAGCGGGAGGTACTACGAGCAGTACTTC
.	many	TRBV7-9	TRBJ2-5	CASSDGETQYF	TGTGCCAGCAGCGATGGTGAGACCCAGTACTTC
TRBD1	.	TRBV6-5	TRBJ2-7	CASRLGQGGTEQYF	TGTGCCAGCAGACTTGGACAGGGAGGTACGGAGCAGTACTTC
.	many	TRBV7-9	TRBJ2-7	CASSRSSYEQYF	TGTGCCAGCAGCCGCAGCTCCTACGAGCAGTACTTC
TRBD2	few	TRBV12-3/TRBV12-4	TRBJ2-1	CASSPAGGQYNEQFF	TGTGCCAGCAGTCCAGCGGGGGGCCAGTACAATGAGCAGTTCTTC
.	few	TRBV25-1	TRBJ2-7	CASSEFMAVSQYF	TGTGCCAGCAGTGAATTTATGGCAGTCTCGCAGTACTTC
TRBD2	many	TRBV3-1	TRBJ2-1	CASSQTSGDREQFF	TGTGCCAGCAGCCAGACTAGCGGGGACCGGGAGCAGTTCTTC
.	few	TRBV29-1	TRBJ2-3	CSVGEGTNTQYF	TGCAGCGTTGGAGAGGGTACCAATACGCAGTATTTT
.	.	TRBV2	TRBJ2-3	CDSSPGLSPDTQYF	TGTGACAGCTCTCCAGGACTCTCTCCAGATACGCAGTATTTT
TRBD2	.	TRBV20-1	TRBJ2-1	CSAPGTSGRSYNEQFF	TGCAGTGCTCCCGGGACTAGCGGGAGATCCTACAATGAGCAGTTCTTC
TRBD1	.	TRBV7-6	TRBJ2-3	CASSPTGTGVLGLADTQYF	TGTGCCAGCAGCCCCACCGGGACAGGGGTTCTCGGACTTGCAGATACGCAGTATTTT
.	few	TRBV6-5	TRBJ2-3	CASSYGGVSADTQYF	TGTGCCAGCAGTTACGGGGGAGTGTCGGCAGATACGCAGTATTTT
.	.	TRBV20-1	TRBJ1-5	CSASLHGNNQPQHF	TGCAGTGCTAGCCTACATGGGAACAATCAGCCCCAGCATTTT
TRBD2	.	TRBV12-3/TRBV12-4	TRBJ2-7	CASSLARLAGPSSYEQYF	TGTGCCAGCAGTTTAGCGCGTCTAGCGGGACCCTCCTCCTACGAGCAGTACTTC
TRBD1	.	TRBV19	TRBJ1-4	CASSSRQGEKLFF	TGTGCCAGTAGTTCCCGACAGGGCGAAAAACTGTTTTTT
TRBD1	.	TRBV19	TRBJ2-3	CASSRGQGRATDTQYF	TGTGCCAGTAGTCGCGGACAGGGACGCGCCACAGATACGCAGTATTTT
TRBD2	few	TRBV15	TRBJ2-7	CATSTSGGLYEQYF	TGTGCCACCAGCACTAGCGGGGGCCTCTACGAGCAGTACTTC
.	few	TRBV12-3/TRBV12-4	TRBJ2-7	CASSPGQGRPRNYEQYF	TGTGCCAGCAGTCCAGGGCAGGGGCGGCCTCGAAACTACGAGCAGTACTTC
.	.	TRBV20-1	TRBJ2-7	CSALETGTGYEQYF	TGCAGTGCTTTAGAAACCGGGACTGGCTACGAGCAGTACTTC
TRBD1	.	TRBV2	TRBJ1-5	CASAGQGIQPQHF	TGTGCCAGCGCCGGACAGGGGATTCAGCCCCAGCATTTT
TRBD2	many	TRBV7-3	TRBJ2-3	CASSPNPSGTDTQYF	TGTGCCAGCAGCCCAAATCCTAGCGGAACAGATACGCAGTATTTT
.	.	TRBV6-5	TRBJ2-3	CASSYFPGLDPSTDTQYF	TGTGCCAGCAGTTACTTCCCCGGACTCGATCCTAGCACAGATACGCAGTATTTT
.	few	TRBV20-1	TRBJ1-1	CSVLRTFKNTEAFF	TGCAGTGTCCTGAGAACATTTAAGAACACTGAAGCTTTCTTT
.	.	TRBV3-1	TRBJ2-6	CASSQHHSGANVLTF	TGTGCCAGCAGCCAACATCATTCTGGGGCCAACGTCCTGACTTTC
.	.	TRBV6-2/TRBV6-3	TRBJ2-7	CASSYSTGDEQYF	TGTGCCAGCAGTTACTCGACTGGCGACGAGCAGTACTTC
.	few	TRBV11-3	TRBJ2-5	CASSSGLEPETQYF	TGTGCCAGCAGCTCAGGACTCGAACCGGAGACCCAGTACTTC
.	.	TRBV5-1	TRBJ2-7	CASSLVPGGMGDIDEQYF	TGCGCCAGCAGCTTGGTGCCAGGGGGGATGGGAGACATCGACGAGCAGTACTTC
TRBD2	.	TRBV20-1	TRBJ2-3	CSADVRGDTDTQYF	TGCAGTGCTGACGTCCGGGGGGACACAGATACGCAGTATTTT
TRBD1	.	TRBV20-1	TRBJ1-1	CSACPLDRERTEAFF	TGCAGTGCATGCCCTTTGGACAGGGAGCGCACTGAAGCTTTCTTT
.	few	TRBV12-3/TRBV12-4	TRBJ2-7	CASSSDSEYEQYF	TGTGCCAGCAGCTCTGATAGCGAGTACGAGCAGTACTTC
TRBD1	.	TRBV20-1	TRBJ1-4	CSAMQTGLATNEKLFF	TGCAGTGCTATGCAGACAGGGCTCGCAACTAATGAAAAACTGTTTTTT
.	few	TRBV3-1	TRBJ1-1	CASSPSVTGEAFF	TGTGCCAGCAGCCCGTCCGTTACGGGTGAAGCTTTCTTT
.	.	TRBV5-4	TRBJ2-5	CASSPRGRQETQYF	TGTGCCAGCAGCCCCCGGGGACGCCAAGAGACCCAGTACTTC
.	.	TRBV9	TRBJ2-3	CASSPVSRPSTDTQYF	TGTGCCAGCAGCCCAGTCTCGCGGCCTAGCACAGATACGCAGTATTTT
.	.	TRBV6-6	TRBJ2-5	CASSYGRAEQETQYF	TGTGCCAGCAGTTACGGGCGCGCGGAACAAGAGACCCAGTACTTC
TRBD1	few	TRBV7-6	TRBJ2-1	CASSSGGSHNEQFF	TGTGCCAGCAGCTCAGGGGGTAGTCACAATGAGCAGTTCTTC
TRBD1	.	TRBV7-8	TRBJ2-7	CASSSGQGRVYEQYF	TGTGCCAGCAGCAGCGGACAGGGGCGCGTCTACGAGCAGTACTTC
.	.	TRBV30	TRBJ1-1	CAWSGGGGPEAFF	TGTGCCTGGAGTGGCGGGGGAGGTCCTGAAGCTTTCTTT
.	.	TRBV7-9	TRBJ1-3	CASSLKGSGNTIYF	TGTGCCAGCAGCTTAAAAGGCTCTGGAAACACCATATATTTT
.	few	TRBV3-1	TRBJ2-5	CASSQGPGLGLETQYF	TGTGCCAGCAGCCAAGGTCCCGGGTTAGGTTTAGAGACCCAGTACTTC
TRBD1	.	TRBV19	TRBJ1-2	CASSMDRRSVDGYTF	TGTGCCAGTAGTATGGACAGGAGAAGTGTGGATGGCTACACCTTC
.	.	TRBV6-6	TRBJ1-1	CASSTRGQGAEAFF	TGTGCCAGCAGCACACGGGGGCAGGGCGCTGAAGCTTTCTTT
TRBD2	.	TRBV12-3/TRBV12-4	TRBJ2-3	CASSPLAGRADTQYF	TGTGCCAGCAGTCCACTAGCGGGGCGCGCAGATACGCAGTATTTT